The 20 T cell receptor beta chains below all came from one sample that was sequenced in a study of CD8+ T cells in alopecia areata. Specified treatment: oral pan-JAK inhibitor, 5-10 mg twice daily. Isolated RNA was reverse transcribed into cDNA used as the sequencing template. Sequencing was performed with immunoSEQ multiplex PCR; in TCRdb, only in-frame clones are kept and a portion is missing. In the table there are 110,000 or so clones, roughly 63% of which are singletons. This specimen was CD8+ T cells sorted from blood, taken at week 4, from a patient treated with tofacitinib. These receptors were taken from a human donor with alopecia areata.

J is TRBJ2-1 and V is TRBV29-1, with no clear D. The CDR3 has 10 amino acids. Trimming shortened V by 2 bases and J by 6 bases, and 2 bases separated the two germline ends. CDR1 and CDR2 from the germline V gene are SQVTM and ANQGSEA. The CDR3 nucleotides are TGCAGCGTTGAAAGCAATGAGCAGTTCTTC. Translated, it gives CSVESNEQFF.

V gene TRBV4-1 combines with J gene TRBJ2-7, with TRBD2 as a possible D gene (5 bases). Germline CDR1 and CDR2: MGHRA and YSYEKL. V lost 7 bases to trimming and J lost 1 base, with 14 bases between them. This CDR3 contains 14 residues. The CDR3 here is CASTAYGDSYEQYF. In DNA form, the CDR3 reads TGCGCCAGCACCGCTTACGGGGATTCCTACGAGCAGTACTTC.

The chain combines TRBV4-1 with TRBJ1-5, with TRBD1 as a possible D gene (5 bases). V was clipped by 0 bases and J by 5 bases, with 11 bases between them. The CDR3 has 15 residues. Germline values: CDR1 MGHRA, CDR2 YSYEKL. The CDR3 protein is CASSQEARVDQPQHF. CDR3 DNA sequence: TGCGCCAGCAGCCAAGAAGCCAGGGTGGATCAGCCCCAGCATTTT.

This chain uses TRBV27 with TRBJ1-2; tentative D call: TRBD1 (6 bases). The CDR3 is made up of 12 amino acids. Deletions cut 8 bases from V and 8 bases from J, with 15 bases between. Per germline, CDR1 MNHEY and CDR2 SMNVEV (reference sequence). The CDR3 is CASGTGLWGYTF. The CDR3 DNA reads as TGTGCCAGCGGAACAGGGTTATGGGGCTACACCTTC.

This clone showed up just a few times. The genes are TRBV4-2 and TRBJ1-1, with no clear D. The CDR3 runs 16 residues. Germline loops: CDR1 LGHNA, CDR2 YNFKEQ. V lost 0 bases, J lost 4 bases, and 15 bases lay in between. The CDR3 is CASSQETSGGSTEAFF. CDR3 bases: TGTGCCAGCAGCCAAGAAACGTCGGGAGGGAGCACTGAAGCTTTCTTT.

Only a few counts were recorded for this clone. This rearrangement joins TRBV29-1 to TRBJ1-2; a weak D match, TRBD1 (5 bases). There are 12 residues in the CDR3. Trimming took off 7 bases at V and 4 bases at J, with 13 bases between the two ends. CDR1 and CDR2 from the germline V gene are SQVTM and ANQGSEA. The CDR3, as DNA: TGCAGCGCCCCGGGGGTCCCCTATGGCTACACCTTC. Its protein is CSAPGVPYGYTF.

The V and J genes are TRBV4-3 and TRBJ1-2; D unresolved. V lost 0 bases, J lost 5 bases, and 13 bases lay in between. The CDR3 has 15 residues. The germline CDR1 and CDR2 sequences are LGHNA and YSLEER. The CDR3: CASSQDRTTLYGYTF. The CDR3 DNA is TGCGCCAGCAGCCAAGATCGGACCACCTTATATGGCTACACCTTC.

V and J are TRBV30 and TRBJ1-2; maybe TRBD1 (5 bases). V lost 5 bases and J lost 4, with 14 bases in between. The V gene's germline CDR1 is GTSNPN and CDR2 SVGIG (reference sequence). The CDR3 has 13 amino acids. In nucleotides, the CDR3 is TGTGCCTGGTCGGGACCGACGATCTATGGCTACACCTTC. The encoded protein is CAWSGPTIYGYTF. The full variable domain, with the rest looked up from reference TRBV30 and TRBJ1-2, is SQTIHQWPATLVQPVGSPLSLECTVEGTSNPNLYWYRQAAGRGLQLLFYSVGIGQISSEVPQNLSASRPQDRQFILSSKKLLLSDSGFYLCAWSGPTIYGYTFGSGTRLTVV.

The chain combines TRBV7-6 with TRBJ2-3, with D perhaps TRBD1 or TRBD2 (6 bases each). V was shortened by 5 bases and J by 4 bases, with 13 bases between the two germline ends. The CDR3 runs 14 residues. CDR1 and CDR2 from the germline V gene are SGHVS and FNYEAQ. CDR3 region: CASSHNREADTQYF. The CDR3 DNA reads as TGTGCCAGCAGCCATAACAGGGAGGCAGATACGCAGTATTTT.

J is TRBJ2-7 and V is TRBV6-5, with D possibly being TRBD2 (5 bases). V was shortened by 2 bases and J by 1 base, with 12 bases between the two germline ends. CDR1 and CDR2 (germline): MNHEY, SVGAGI. This CDR3 has 15 amino acids. The CDR3 coding sequence is TGTGCCAGCAGTTACGAAGGTAGCGCATCCTACGAGCAGTACTTC. This encodes CASSYEGSASYEQYF.

The chain has TRBV29-1 and TRBJ1-2; TRBD1 matches 10 bases. Trimming cost V 7 bases and J 8 bases; bases outside gene matches: 1. CDR3 length equals 10 residues. Germline CDR1 reads SQVTM; CDR2 reads ANQGSEA. CDR3 amino acids: CSGDRGGYTF. CDR3 DNA sequence: TGCAGCGGGGACAGGGGAGGCTACACCTTC.

This clone was found once. The chain recombines TRBV30 with TRBJ2-7; 8 nucleotides agree with TRBD2. Germline CDR1 is GTSNPN and CDR2 is SVGIG (reference sequence). The CDR3 totals 12 residues. V gave up 7 bases and J gave up 1 base; unmatched junction bases: 3. CDR3 protein: CASSGGSYEQYF. The DNA of the CDR3 is TGTGCCTCGAGCGGGGGATCCTACGAGCAGTACTTC.

The V and J genes are TRBV7-2 and TRBJ2-7; D is possibly TRBD2 (5 bases). V was clipped by 1 base and J by 6 bases, with 19 bases between them. This CDR3 is 16 amino acids long. From germline, CDR1 is SGHTA and CDR2 FQGNSA. CDR3: CASSLVLWGVSAEQYF. The CDR3 coding sequence is TGTGCCAGCAGCTTAGTTCTATGGGGAGTAAGCGCCGAGCAGTACTTC.

This clone was seen a handful of times. The CDR3 DNA reads TGTGCCAGCAGCTTAGCCAGCGGTGGACTAGCGGCTTACGAGCAGTACTTC. It is translated as CASSLASGGLAAYEQYF. The chain joins TRBV7-9 to TRBJ2-7, with TRBD2 matching 10 bases. CDR1 and CDR2 (germline): SEHNR, FQNEAQ (reference sequence). The CDR3 loop spans 17 amino acids. Unmatched junction bases numbered 9, after V lost 0 bases and J lost 4 bases.

The chain couples TRBV30 to TRBJ2-2; D may correspond to TRBD1 or TRBD2 (7 bases each). This CDR3 contains 14 residues. Germline V gene sequence: CDR1 GTSNPN, CDR2 SVGIG (reference sequence). V was clipped by 5 bases and J by 6 bases, with 16 bases between them. CDR3 DNA: TGTGCCTGGCAGGGGGGGAGTTCCTCCGGGGAGCTGTTTTTT. This encodes CAWQGGSSSGELFF.

This clone was counted a few times. The V call is TRBV10-3, the J call TRBJ1-2; 8 bases fit TRBD1. The germline CDR1 and CDR2 sequences are ENHRY and SYGVKD. The length of the CDR3 is 15 residues. After removal of 5 bases from V and 2 bases from J, the junction contained 7 bases not matched to a gene. The DNA of the CDR3 is TGTGCCATCAGTTGGGACAGGCAGGAGAACTATGGCTACACCTTC. It codes for CAISWDRQENYGYTF.

J is TRBJ2-1 and V is TRBV29-1; weak D call: TRBD2 (5 bases). V dropped 3 bases and J dropped 4 bases, with 10 bases sitting between them. This CDR3 is 13 amino acids long. Germline V gene data show CDR1 as SQVTM and CDR2 as ANQGSEA. Here the CDR3 reads CSVDWELYNEQFF. In DNA form, the CDR3 reads TGCAGCGTTGACTGGGAGCTGTACAATGAGCAGTTCTTC.

The chain carries TRBV25-1 and TRBJ1-1; the D is unclear. Germline CDR1 and CDR2: MGHDK and SYGVNS. Trimming removed 3 bases from V and 2 bases from J, with 7 bases in between. There are 13 residues in the CDR3. In nucleotides, the CDR3 is TGTGCCAGCAGTGATCCGAGTAACACTGAAGCTTTCTTT. Its translation: CASSDPSNTEAFF.

Written as DNA, the CDR3 is TGTGCCAGCAGTTTATGGGCTAATCAGCCCCAGCATTTT. Its translation: CASSLWANQPQHF. This chain joins TRBV27 and TRBJ1-5; D is uncertain. CDR1 and CDR2 from the germline V gene are MNHEY and SMNVEV (reference sequence). This CDR3 is 13 amino acids long. With 1 base removed from V and 4 bases from J, the gap between germline ends came to 5 bases.

This clone was counted once. The chain joins TRBV27 to TRBJ1-6; 8 bases agree with TRBD1. This CDR3 contains 15 residues. Germline V lookup: CDR1 MNHEY, CDR2 SMNVEV (reference sequence). The ends lost 5 bases at V and 7 bases at J; junction bases unmatched: 7. The CDR3 DNA sequence: TGTGCCAGCAGTACCCCGACAGGGGTCAATTCACCCCTCCACTTT. It is translated as CASSTPTGVNSPLHF.